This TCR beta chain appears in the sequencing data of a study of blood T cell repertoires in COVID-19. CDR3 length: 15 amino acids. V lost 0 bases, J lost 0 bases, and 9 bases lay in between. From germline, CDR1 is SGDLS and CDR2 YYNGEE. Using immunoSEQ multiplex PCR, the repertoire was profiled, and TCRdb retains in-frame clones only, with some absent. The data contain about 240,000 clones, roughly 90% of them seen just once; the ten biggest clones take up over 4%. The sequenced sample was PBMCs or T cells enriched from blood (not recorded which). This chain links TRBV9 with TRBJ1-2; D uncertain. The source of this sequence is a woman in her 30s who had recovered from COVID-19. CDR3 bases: TGTGCCAGCAGCGTAGATCACGGGGCTAACTATGGCTACACCTTC. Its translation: CASSVDHGANYGYTF.